This T cell receptor beta chain was identified in a study of PD-1 blockade in mismatch repair-deficient tumors. This clone was found once. The table came from immunoSEQ multiplex PCR; TCRdb's copy has only in-frame clones and leaves some out. The repertoire holds about 14,000 clones, with more than 65% as singletons. The CDR3 contains 15 residues. The V and J ends lost 0 bases and 7 bases, in that order; junction bases with no gene match: 7. Looked up from germline, CDR1 is SGHRS and CDR2 is YFSETQ. The TCR originated in an adult with mismatch repair-deficient cancer. This chain joins TRBV5-1 and TRBJ1-5, with TRBD1 identical over 7 bases. The sample consisted of PBMCs, taken less than 15 weeks after starting pembrolizumab. The CDR3 here is CASSLEGASGQPQHF. In DNA, the CDR3 is TGCGCCAGCAGCTTGGAGGGGGCGTCGGGCCAGCCCCAGCATTTT.